The 19 T cell receptor beta chains given below trace back to one sample, sequenced in a study of T cell responses to AZD1222 COVID-19 vaccine. TCRdb keeps only in-frame clones here, not all; method: immunoSEQ multiplex PCR. This sample has more than 65,000 clones, with approximately 83% found just once. The sequences come from peripheral blood, collected 28 days after the second AZD1222 dose. Every receptor here comes from an adult who received the AZD1222 COVID-19 vaccine.

The genes are TRBV21-1 and TRBJ1-5. TRBV21-1 is marked as a pseudogene. This CDR3 spans 14 amino acids. The DNA for the CDR3 is TGTGCCAGCAGCAAAGAGGATAGCAATCAGCCCCAGCATTTT. It translates to CASSKEDSNQPQHF.

V is TRBV29-1 and J is TRBJ1-1; perhaps TRBD1 as D (6 bases). The germline gives CDR1 SQVTM, CDR2 ANQGSEA. V lost 6 bases, J lost 1 base, and 18 bases lay in between. This CDR3 has 15 amino acids. CDR3 in amino acids: CSVRGSLQGNTEAFF. The CDR3 DNA is TGCAGCGTGAGGGGGAGCTTACAGGGGAACACTGAAGCTTTCTTT.

The table lists this clone with a few counts. This chain joins TRBV10-2 and TRBJ1-1; D not resolved. The germline gives CDR1 WSHSY, CDR2 SAAADI. V was pared by 10 bases and J by 0 bases, with 15 bases between. The CDR3 extends over 14 amino acids. CDR3 residues: CATRPTSLNTEAFF. DNA of the CDR3: TGCGCCACCCGTCCTACTTCTTTGAACACTGAAGCTTTCTTT.

The chain carries TRBV6-5 and TRBJ2-7, with D maybe TRBD2 (5 bases). Deletions cut 7 bases from V and 5 bases from J, with 15 bases between. Germline assignment: CDR1 MNHEY and CDR2 SVGAGI. The CDR3 is 13 residues long. The CDR3 nucleotides are TGTGCCAGCAAGGTTCCCCGGGGTAACGAGCAGTACTTC. It codes for CASKVPRGNEQYF.

The V gene is TRBV7-9, the J gene TRBJ1-4; the D is unclear. This CDR3 spans 14 amino acids. The V end lost 1 base, the J end lost 4 bases, and 7 bases lay between the germline ends. Germline CDR1 and CDR2: SEHNR and FQNEAQ (reference sequence). CDR3 nucleotides: TGTGCCAGCAGCTTAGGTGGCGATAATGAAAAACTGTTTTTT. Translation gives CASSLGGDNEKLFF.

The chain combines TRBV3-1 (or the pseudogene TRBV3-2) with TRBJ2-1, with no clear D. V lost 5 bases and J lost 10, with 12 bases in between. Looked up from germline, CDR1 is LGHDT and CDR2 is YNNKEL (reference sequence). The CDR3 length is 12 residues. Here the CDR3 reads CASSTVPEEQFF. CDR3 DNA sequence: TGTGCCAGCAGCACCGTACCGGAAGAGCAGTTCTTC.

The rearrangement links TRBV3-1 (or the pseudogene TRBV3-2) to TRBJ2-1, with 11 nucleotides matching TRBD2. The CDR3 is made up of 16 amino acids. Trimming at V came to 4 bases and at J to 2 bases, leaving 4 bases not matched to a gene. Germline values: CDR1 LGHDT, CDR2 YNNKEL (reference sequence). CDR3 region: CASSPGLADPYNEQFF. CDR3 DNA: TGTGCCAGCAGCCCGGGACTAGCGGACCCCTACAATGAGCAGTTCTTC.

This CDR3 reads CASSLEPTMNTEAFF. The DNA of the CDR3 is TGCGCCAGCAGCTTGGAACCTACCATGAACACTGAAGCTTTCTTT. The chain links TRBV5-1 to TRBJ1-1; D not certain. Trimming cost V 0 bases and J 0 bases, with 9 bases left between them. This CDR3 has 15 residues. Germline lookup yields CDR1 SGHRS and CDR2 YFSETQ.

This chain joins TRBV28 and TRBJ2-7; no definite D call. The CDR3 is 14 residues long. V lost 3 bases, J lost 0 bases, and 9 bases lay in between. Germline loops: CDR1 MDHEN, CDR2 SYDVKM. The CDR3 sequence is CASSLPASSYEQYF. The CDR3 DNA is TGTGCCAGCAGTTTGCCAGCCAGCTCCTACGAGCAGTACTTC.

The chain couples TRBV13 to TRBJ2-5, with D hard to call. CDR3 length equals 16 residues. Per germline, CDR1 PRHDT and CDR2 FYEKMQ (reference sequence). Deletions cut 0 bases from V and 4 bases from J, with 15 bases between. The CDR3 nucleotides are TGTGCCAGCAGCTTAGGCCGAAGCCAACTGGGAGAGACCCAGTACTTC. Protein product: CASSLGRSQLGETQYF.

This clone was seen only once. V and J are TRBV15 and TRBJ2-3, with TRBD2 identical over 10 bases. V lost 1 base, J lost 0 bases, and 4 bases stayed unmatched. Germline V CDR1 and CDR2: LNHNV, YYDKDF (reference sequence). The CDR3 has 17 residues. The CDR3 spells CATSRGKTSGSTDTQYF. CDR3 DNA sequence: TGTGCCACCAGCAGAGGGAAGACTAGCGGGAGCACAGATACGCAGTATTTT. The variable domain in full, with the rest retrieved from reference TRBV15 and TRBJ2-3, is DAMVIQNPRYQVTQFGKPVTLSCSQTLNHNVMYWYQQKSSQAPKLLFHYYDKDFNNEADTPDNFQSRRPNTSFCFLDIRSPGLGDTAMYLCATSRGKTSGSTDTQYFGPGTRLTVL.

The chain has TRBV5-1 and TRBJ2-1; D unresolved. The CDR3 consists of 15 residues. V shed 3 bases and J shed 12 bases, with 22 bases lying between them. Germline CDR1 reads SGHRS; CDR2 reads YFSETQ. This chain's CDR3 is CASSSTDTPNERQFF. CDR3 bases: TGCGCCAGCAGCTCTACCGACACGCCGAACGAAAGGCAGTTCTTC.

V usage is TRBV27 and J usage is TRBJ1-5, with 9 bases lining up with TRBD1. Looked up from germline, CDR1 is MNHEY and CDR2 is SMNVEV (reference sequence). CDR3 length equals 19 residues. V lost 1 base and J lost 1; bases outside the gene matches: 11. The CDR3, as DNA: TGTGCCAGCAGTTTATACCCCCCCGGACAGGGGAAAAGCAATCAGCCCCAGCATTTT. As protein: CASSLYPPGQGKSNQPQHF.

V usage is TRBV10-1 and J usage is TRBJ1-1; D may be TRBD1 (6 bases). Trimming removed 2 bases from V and 5 bases from J, with 15 bases in between. CDR3 length: 15 amino acids. Germline V CDR1 and CDR2: WNHNN, SYGVQD (reference sequence). Here the CDR3 reads CASSEGGGAWTEAFF. The DNA of the CDR3 is TGCGCCAGCAGTGAGGGTGGGGGCGCGTGGACTGAAGCTTTCTTT.

The CDR3 protein is CASMRTGEKLFF. The CDR3 region has the DNA TGTGCCAGTATGAGGACGGGTGAAAAACTGTTTTTT. This chain connects TRBV19 to TRBJ1-4; no clear D gene. The germline CDR1 and CDR2 sequences are LNHDA and SQIVND (reference sequence). V gave up 7 bases and J gave up 7 bases, with 10 bases separating them. The CDR3 runs to 12 residues.

This chain uses TRBV19 with TRBJ2-4, with no clear D. Germline CDR1 is LNHDA and CDR2 is SQIVND (reference sequence). The CDR3 contains 14 residues. V was cut by 0 bases and J by 0 bases, with 3 bases left in between. CDR3 loop: CASSIDGAKNIQYF. The CDR3 DNA follows: TGTGCCAGTAGTATAGACGGAGCCAAAAACATTCAGTACTTC.

The rearrangement uses TRBV10-2 and TRBJ1-6; TRBD1 is a possible D gene (5 bases). This CDR3 has 14 residues. Germline V CDR1 and CDR2: WSHSY, SAAADI. V was trimmed by 1 base and J by 8 bases, leaving 9 bases between them. The CDR3 coding sequence is TGCGCCAGCAGTGAGTGGAAAGGGGATTCACCCCTCCACTTT. Its translation: CASSEWKGDSPLHF.

The chain couples TRBV9 to TRBJ1-1, with D hard to call. The CDR3 covers 16 residues. Germline CDR1 is SGDLS and CDR2 is YYNGEE. The V and J ends lost 4 bases and 2 bases respectively, with 18 bases between them. CDR3 sequence (DNA): TGTGCCAGCAGCCTAGAGTCGCGGGAGTTAAACACTGAAGCTTTCTTT. This translates into CASSLESRELNTEAFF.

The CDR3 region is CASSPLAGSGEQFF. The CDR3 DNA sequence: TGTGCCAGCAGCCCACTAGCGGGGTCGGGTGAGCAGTTCTTC. The chain uses TRBV6-4 and TRBJ2-1, with 10 bases matching TRBD2. The CDR3 contains 14 residues. Germline trimming cut 6 bases from V and 9 bases from J; bases unmatched to any gene: 8. CDR1 and CDR2 from the germline V gene are MRHNA and SNTAGT.